The sample holds a few counts of the clone carrying this T cell receptor beta chain. These data belong to a study of CD8+ T cells in alopecia areata. Treatment denoted: oral pan-JAK inhibitor, 5-10 mg twice daily. Extracted RNA was reverse transcribed, and the resulting cDNA served as sequencing template. Repertoires were generated with immunoSEQ multiplex PCR, while TCRdb's copy carries only in-frame clones and drops some. The table shows about 90,000 clones, with 44% occurring only once. V was pared by 1 base and J by 5 bases, with 15 bases between. This CDR3 is built from 15 residues. CDR1 is SGHVS and CDR2 is FQNEAQ in the germline V gene.

This material consisted of CD8+ T cells sorted from blood, taken at week 24, from a patient treated with tofacitinib. This rearrangement joins TRBV7-8 to TRBJ2-7, with no clear D. The origin of this receptor is a human donor with alopecia areata. CDR3 residues: CASSLVNGFRDEQYF. The CDR3 DNA sequence: TGTGCCAGCAGCTTAGTTAACGGGTTTCGGGACGAGCAGTACTTC.